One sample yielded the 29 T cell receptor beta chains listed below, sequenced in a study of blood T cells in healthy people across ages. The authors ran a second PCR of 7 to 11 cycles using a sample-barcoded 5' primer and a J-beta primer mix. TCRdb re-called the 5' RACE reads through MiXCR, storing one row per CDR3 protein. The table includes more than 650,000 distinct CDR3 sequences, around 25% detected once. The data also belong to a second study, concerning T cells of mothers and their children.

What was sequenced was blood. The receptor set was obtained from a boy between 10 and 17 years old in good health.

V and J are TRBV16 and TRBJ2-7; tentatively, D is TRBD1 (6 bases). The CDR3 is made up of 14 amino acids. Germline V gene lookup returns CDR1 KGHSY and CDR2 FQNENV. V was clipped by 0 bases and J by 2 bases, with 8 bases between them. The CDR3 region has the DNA TGTGCCAGCAGCCAATCTGGGGGCCCCTACGAGCAGTACTTC. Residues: CASSQSGGPYEQYF.

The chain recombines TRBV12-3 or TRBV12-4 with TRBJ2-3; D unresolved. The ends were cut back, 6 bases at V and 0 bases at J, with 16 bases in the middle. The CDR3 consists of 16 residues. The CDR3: CASSSSRWSSTDTQYF. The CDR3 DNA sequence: TGTGCCAGCAGCTCCTCTAGGTGGTCTAGCACAGATACGCAGTATTTT.

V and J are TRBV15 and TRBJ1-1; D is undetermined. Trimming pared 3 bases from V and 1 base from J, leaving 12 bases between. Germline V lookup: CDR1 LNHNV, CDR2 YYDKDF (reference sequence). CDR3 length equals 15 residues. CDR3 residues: CATSRGGIANTEAFF. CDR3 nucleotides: TGTGCCACCAGCAGGGGAGGGATAGCGAACACTGAAGCTTTCTTT.

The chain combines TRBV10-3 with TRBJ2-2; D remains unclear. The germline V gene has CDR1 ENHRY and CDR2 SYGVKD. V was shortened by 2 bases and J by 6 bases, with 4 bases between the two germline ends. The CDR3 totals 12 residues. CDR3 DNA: TGTGCCATCAGTGAGCAGGCCGGGGAGCTGTTTTTT. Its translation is CAISEQAGELFF.

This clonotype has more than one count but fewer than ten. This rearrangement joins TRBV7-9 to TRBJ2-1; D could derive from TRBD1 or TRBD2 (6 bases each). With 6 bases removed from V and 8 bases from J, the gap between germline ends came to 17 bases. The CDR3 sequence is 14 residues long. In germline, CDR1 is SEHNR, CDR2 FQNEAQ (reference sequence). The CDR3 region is CASRNSGAGDEQFF. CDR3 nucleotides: TGTGCCAGCAGGAACTCGGGGGCGGGCGATGAGCAGTTCTTC. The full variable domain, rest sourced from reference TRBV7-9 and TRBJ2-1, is DTGVSQNPRHKITKRGQNVTFRCDPISEHNRLYWYRQTLGQGPEFLTYFQNEAQLEKSRLLSDRFSAERPKGSFSTLEIQRTEQGDSAMYLCASRNSGAGDEQFFGPGTRLTVL.

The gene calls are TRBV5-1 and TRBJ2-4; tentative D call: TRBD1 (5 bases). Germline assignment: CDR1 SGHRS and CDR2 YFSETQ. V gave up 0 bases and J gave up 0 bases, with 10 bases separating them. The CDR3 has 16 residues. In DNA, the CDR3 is TGCGCCAGCAGCTTGGGTAAAGACAGAGCCAAAAACATTCAGTACTTC. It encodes CASSLGKDRAKNIQYF.

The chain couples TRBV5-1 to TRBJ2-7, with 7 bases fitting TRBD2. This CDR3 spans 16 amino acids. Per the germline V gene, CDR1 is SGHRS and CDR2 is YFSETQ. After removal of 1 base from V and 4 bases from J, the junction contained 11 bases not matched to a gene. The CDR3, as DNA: TGCGCCAGCAGCTTGACTAGCGCTCCGGATTATTACGAGCAGTACTTC. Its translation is CASSLTSAPDYYEQYF.

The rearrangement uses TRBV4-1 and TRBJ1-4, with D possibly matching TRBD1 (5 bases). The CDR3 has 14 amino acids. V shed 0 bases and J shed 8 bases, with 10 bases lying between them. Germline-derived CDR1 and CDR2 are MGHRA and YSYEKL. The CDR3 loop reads CASSQDQGSEKLFF. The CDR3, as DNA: TGCGCCAGCAGCCAAGATCAGGGATCAGAAAAACTGTTTTTT.

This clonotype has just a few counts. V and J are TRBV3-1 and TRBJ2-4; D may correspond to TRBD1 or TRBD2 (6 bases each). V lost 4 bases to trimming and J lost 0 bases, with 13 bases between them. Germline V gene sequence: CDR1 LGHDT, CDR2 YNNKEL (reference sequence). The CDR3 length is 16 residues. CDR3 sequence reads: CASSPRRGLAKNIQYF. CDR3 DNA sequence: TGTGCCAGCAGCCCCCGTCGGGGGCTAGCCAAAAACATTCAGTACTTC.

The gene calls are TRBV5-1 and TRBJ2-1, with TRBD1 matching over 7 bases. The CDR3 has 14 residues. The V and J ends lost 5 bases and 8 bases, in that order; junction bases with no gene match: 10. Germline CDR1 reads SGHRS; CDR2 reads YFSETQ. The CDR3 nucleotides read TGCGCCAGCAGAGGGATCCAGGGGGTCGATGAGCAGTTCTTC. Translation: CASRGIQGVDEQFF.

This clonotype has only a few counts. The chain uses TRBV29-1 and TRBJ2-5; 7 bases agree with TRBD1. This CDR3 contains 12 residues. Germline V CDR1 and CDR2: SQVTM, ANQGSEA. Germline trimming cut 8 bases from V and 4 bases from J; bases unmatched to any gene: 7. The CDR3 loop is CSIRQGLETQYF. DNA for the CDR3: TGCAGCATACGACAGGGCCTAGAGACCCAGTACTTC.

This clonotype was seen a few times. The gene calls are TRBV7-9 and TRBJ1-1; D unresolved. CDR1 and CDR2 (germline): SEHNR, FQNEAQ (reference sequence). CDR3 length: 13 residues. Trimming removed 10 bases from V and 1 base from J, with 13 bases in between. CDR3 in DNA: TGTGCCACCGCCGCAGGCGGGAACACTGAAGCTTTCTTT. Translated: CATAAGGNTEAFF.

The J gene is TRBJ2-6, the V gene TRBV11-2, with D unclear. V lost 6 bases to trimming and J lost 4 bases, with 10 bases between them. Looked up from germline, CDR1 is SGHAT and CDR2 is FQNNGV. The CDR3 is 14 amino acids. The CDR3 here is CASRSLIGANVLTF. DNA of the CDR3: TGTGCCAGCAGGTCCCTGATCGGGGCCAACGTCCTGACTTTC.

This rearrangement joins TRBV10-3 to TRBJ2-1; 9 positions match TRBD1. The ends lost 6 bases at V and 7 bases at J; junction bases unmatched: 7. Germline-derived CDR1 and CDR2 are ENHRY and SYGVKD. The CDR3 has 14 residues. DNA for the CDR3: TGTGCCATCAGACCGGGACAGGGAGGGAATGAGCAGTTCTTC. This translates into CAIRPGQGGNEQFF.

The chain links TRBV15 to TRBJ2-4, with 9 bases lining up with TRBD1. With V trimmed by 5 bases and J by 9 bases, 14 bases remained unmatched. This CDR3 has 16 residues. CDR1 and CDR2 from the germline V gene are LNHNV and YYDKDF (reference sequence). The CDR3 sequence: CATSARDRDVRAIQYF. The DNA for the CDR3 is TGTGCCACCAGCGCCCGGGACAGGGACGTTAGGGCCATTCAGTACTTC. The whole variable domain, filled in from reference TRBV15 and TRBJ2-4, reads DAMVIQNPRYQVTQFGKPVTLSCSQTLNHNVMYWYQQKSSQAPKLLFHYYDKDFNNEADTPDNFQSRRPNTSFCFLDIRSPGLGDTAMYLCATSARDRDVRAIQYFGAGTRLSVL.

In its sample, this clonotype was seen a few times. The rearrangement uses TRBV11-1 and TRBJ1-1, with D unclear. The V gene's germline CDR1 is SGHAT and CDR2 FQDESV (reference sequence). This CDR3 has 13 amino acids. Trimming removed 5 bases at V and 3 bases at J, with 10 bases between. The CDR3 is CASSRAEYTEAFF. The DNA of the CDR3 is TGTGCCAGCAGCAGGGCCGAGTACACTGAAGCTTTCTTT.

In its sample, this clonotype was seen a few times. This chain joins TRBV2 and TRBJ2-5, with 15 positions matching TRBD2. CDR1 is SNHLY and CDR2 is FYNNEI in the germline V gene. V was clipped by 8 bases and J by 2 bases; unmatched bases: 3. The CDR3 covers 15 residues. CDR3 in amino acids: CASAGLAGGQETQYF. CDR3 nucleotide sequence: TGTGCCAGCGCCGGACTAGCGGGGGGGCAAGAGACCCAGTACTTC.

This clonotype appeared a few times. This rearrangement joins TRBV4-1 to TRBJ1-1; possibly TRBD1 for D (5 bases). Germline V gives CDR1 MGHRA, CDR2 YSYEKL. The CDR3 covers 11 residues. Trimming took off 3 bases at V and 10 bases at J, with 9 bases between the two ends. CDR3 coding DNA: TGCGCCAGCAGCCAGGGACTTGGAGCTTTCTTT. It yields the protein CASSQGLGAFF.

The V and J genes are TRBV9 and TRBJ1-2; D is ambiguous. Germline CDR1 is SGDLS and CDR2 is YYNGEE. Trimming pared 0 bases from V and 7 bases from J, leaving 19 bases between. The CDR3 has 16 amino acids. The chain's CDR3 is CASSVDSLGGVGGYTF. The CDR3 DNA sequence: TGTGCCAGCAGCGTAGACTCTCTCGGCGGGGTCGGTGGCTACACCTTC.

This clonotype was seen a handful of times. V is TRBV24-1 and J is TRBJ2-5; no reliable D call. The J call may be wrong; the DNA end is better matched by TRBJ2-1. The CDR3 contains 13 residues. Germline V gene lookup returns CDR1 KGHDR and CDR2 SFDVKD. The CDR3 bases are TGTGCCACCAGTGACCCGATCCTGGATGAGCAGTTCTTC. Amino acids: CATSDPILDEQFF.

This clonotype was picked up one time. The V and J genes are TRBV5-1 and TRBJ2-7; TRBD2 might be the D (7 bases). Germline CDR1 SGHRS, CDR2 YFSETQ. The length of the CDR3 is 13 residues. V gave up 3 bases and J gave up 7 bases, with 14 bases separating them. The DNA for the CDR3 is TGCGCCAGCAGCTGCGGGGGCCTGAGGGAGCAGTACTTC. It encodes CASSCGGLREQYF.

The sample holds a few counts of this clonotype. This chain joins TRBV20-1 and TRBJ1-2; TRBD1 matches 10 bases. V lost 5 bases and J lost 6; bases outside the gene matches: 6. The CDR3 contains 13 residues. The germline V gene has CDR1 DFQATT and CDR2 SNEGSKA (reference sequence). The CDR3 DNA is TGCAGTGCTCCGGGACAGGGGAACGATGGCTACACCTTC. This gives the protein CSAPGQGNDGYTF.

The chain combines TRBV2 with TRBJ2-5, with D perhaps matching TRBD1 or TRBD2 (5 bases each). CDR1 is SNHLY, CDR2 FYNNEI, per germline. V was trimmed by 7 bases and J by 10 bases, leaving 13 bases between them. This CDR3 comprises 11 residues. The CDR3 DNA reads TGTGCCAGCAAGACAGCTGAGGGCCAGTACTTC. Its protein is CASKTAEGQYF.

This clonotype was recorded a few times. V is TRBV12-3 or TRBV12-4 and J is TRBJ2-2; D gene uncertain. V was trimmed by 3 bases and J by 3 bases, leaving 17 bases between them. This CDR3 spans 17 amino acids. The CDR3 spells CASSFGRTPRDTGELFF. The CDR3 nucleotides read TGTGCCAGCAGTTTTGGCAGGACCCCACGGGACACCGGGGAGCTGTTTTTT.

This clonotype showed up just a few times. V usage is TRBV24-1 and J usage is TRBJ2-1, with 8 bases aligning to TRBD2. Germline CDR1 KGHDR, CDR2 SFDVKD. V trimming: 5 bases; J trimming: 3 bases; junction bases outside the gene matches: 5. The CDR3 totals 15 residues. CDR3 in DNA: TGTGCCACCAGTGCTCCCGGGGGGGTCTACAATGAGCAGTTCTTC. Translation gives CATSAPGGVYNEQFF.

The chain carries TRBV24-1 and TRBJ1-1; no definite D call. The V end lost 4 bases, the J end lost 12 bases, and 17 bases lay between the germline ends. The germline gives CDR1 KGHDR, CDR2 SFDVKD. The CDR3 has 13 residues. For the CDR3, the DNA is TGTGCCACCAGTGACTCCCCGGGCGTGAAGACTTTCTTT. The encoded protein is CATSDSPGVKTFF.

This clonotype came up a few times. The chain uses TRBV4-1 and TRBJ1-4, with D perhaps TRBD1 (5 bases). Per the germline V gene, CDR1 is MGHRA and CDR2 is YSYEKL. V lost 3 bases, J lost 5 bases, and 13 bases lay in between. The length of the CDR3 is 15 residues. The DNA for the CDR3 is TGCGCCAGCAGCCAGGAAGGACGGACAAATGAAAAACTGTTTTTT. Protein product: CASSQEGRTNEKLFF.

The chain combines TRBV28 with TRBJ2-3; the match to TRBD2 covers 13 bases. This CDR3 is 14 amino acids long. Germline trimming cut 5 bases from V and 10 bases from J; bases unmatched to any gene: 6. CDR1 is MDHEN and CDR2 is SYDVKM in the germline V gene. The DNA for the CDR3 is TGTGCCAGCAGTCCACCGGGACTAGCGGGACCGCAGTATTTT. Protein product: CASSPPGLAGPQYF.

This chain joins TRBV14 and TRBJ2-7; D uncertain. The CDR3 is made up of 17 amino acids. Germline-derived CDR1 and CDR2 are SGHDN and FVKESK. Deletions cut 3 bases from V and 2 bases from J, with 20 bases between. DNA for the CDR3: TGTGCCAGCAGCCACGGCAGGAGAGGACGCCGAACCTACGAGCAGTACGTC. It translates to CASSHGRRGRRTYEQYV.